Given below is one T cell receptor (beta chain) in context. Sequencing was performed with immunoSEQ multiplex PCR; in TCRdb, only in-frame clones are kept and a portion is missing. The sample lists 65,000 to 70,000 clones, 92% occurring once. V was shortened by 3 bases and J by 1 base, with 12 bases between the two germline ends. The CDR3 extends over 15 amino acids. Germline lookup yields CDR1 MDHEN and CDR2 SYDVKM. This specimen comes from a study of T cells after somatic rescue of genetic block. V is TRBV28 and J is TRBJ1-1; weak D call: TRBD1 (6 bases). Sequenced: peripheral blood mononuclear cells (PBMCs). This receptor was obtained from a man aged 35-49 years. The CDR3 bases are TGTGCCAGCAGTTTCGGTTCCAGGGGGAACACTGAAGCTTTCTTT. Protein: CASSFGSRGNTEAFF.